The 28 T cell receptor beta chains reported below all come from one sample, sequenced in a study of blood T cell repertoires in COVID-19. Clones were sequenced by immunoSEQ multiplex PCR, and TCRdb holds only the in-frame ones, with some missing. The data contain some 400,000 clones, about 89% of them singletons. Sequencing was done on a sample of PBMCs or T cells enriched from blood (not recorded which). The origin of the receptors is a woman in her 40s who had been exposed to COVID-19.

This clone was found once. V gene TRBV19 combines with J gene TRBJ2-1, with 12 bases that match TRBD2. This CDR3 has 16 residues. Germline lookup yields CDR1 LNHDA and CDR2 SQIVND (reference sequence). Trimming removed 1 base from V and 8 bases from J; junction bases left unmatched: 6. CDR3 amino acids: CASSIGLAGGPYEQFF. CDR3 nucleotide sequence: TGTGCCAGTAGTATAGGGCTAGCGGGAGGGCCATATGAGCAGTTCTTC.

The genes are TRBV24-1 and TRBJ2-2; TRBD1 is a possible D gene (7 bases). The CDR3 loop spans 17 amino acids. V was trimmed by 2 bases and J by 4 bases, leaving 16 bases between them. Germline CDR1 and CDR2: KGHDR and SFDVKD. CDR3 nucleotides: TGTGCCACCAGTGATTCCCGCGGCGGGACAGTCACCGGGGAGCTGTTTTTT. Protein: CATSDSRGGTVTGELFF.

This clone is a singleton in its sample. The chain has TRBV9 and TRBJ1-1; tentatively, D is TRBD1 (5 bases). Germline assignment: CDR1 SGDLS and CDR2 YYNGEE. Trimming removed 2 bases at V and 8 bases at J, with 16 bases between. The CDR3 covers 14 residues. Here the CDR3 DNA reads TGTGCCAGCAGCGTTGATATGCACAGGACGGAAGCTTTCTTT. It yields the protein CASSVDMHRTEAFF.

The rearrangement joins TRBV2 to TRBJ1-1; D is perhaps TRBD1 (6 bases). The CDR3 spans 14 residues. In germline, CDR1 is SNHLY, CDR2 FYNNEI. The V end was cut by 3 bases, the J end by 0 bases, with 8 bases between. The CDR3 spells CASSDRGLNTEAFF. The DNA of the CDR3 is TGTGCCAGCAGTGACAGGGGACTGAACACTGAAGCTTTCTTT.

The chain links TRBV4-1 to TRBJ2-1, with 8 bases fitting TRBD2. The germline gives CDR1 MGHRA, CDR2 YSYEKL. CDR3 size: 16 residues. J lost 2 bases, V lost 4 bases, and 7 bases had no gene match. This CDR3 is CASSLTPGLAYNEQFF. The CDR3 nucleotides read TGCGCCAGCAGCCTGACCCCGGGACTAGCCTACAATGAGCAGTTCTTC.

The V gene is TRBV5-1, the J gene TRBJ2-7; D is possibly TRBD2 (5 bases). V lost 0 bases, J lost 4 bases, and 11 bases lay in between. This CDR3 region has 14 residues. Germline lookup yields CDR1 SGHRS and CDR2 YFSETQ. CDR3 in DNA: TGCGCCAGCAGCTTGGCGGGGTATTCGTACGAGCAGTACTTC. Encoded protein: CASSLAGYSYEQYF.

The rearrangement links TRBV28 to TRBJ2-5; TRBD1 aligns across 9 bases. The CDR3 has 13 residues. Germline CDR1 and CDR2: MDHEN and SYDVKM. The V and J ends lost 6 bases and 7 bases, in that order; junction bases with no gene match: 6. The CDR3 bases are TGTGCCAGCAGCCGCGGACAGGGGAGGACCCAGTACTTC. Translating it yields CASSRGQGRTQYF. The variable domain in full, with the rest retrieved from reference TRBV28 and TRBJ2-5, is DVKVTQSSRYLVKRTGEKVFLECVQDMDHENMFWYRQDPGLGLRLIYFSYDVKMKEKGDIPEGYSVSREKKERFSLILESASTNQTSMYLCASSRGQGRTQYFGPGTRLLVL.

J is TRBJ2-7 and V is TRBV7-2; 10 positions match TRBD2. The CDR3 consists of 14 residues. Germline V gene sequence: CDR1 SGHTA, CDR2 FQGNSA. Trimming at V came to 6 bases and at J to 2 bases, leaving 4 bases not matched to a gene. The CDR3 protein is CASRGTSVAYEQYF. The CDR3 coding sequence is TGTGCCAGCAGGGGGACTAGCGTAGCCTACGAGCAGTACTTC.

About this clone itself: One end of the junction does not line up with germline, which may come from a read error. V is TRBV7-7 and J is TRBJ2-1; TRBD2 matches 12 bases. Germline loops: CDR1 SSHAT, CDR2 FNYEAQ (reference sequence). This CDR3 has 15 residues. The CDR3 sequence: CASSIGTSGFNEQFF. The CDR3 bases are TGTGCTAGCAGCATCGGGACTAGCGGGTTTAATGAGCAGTTCTTC. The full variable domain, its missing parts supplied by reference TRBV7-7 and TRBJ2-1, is GAGVSQSPRYKVTKRGQDVTLRCDPISSHATLYWYQQALGQGPEFLTYFNYEAQPDKSGLPSDRFSAERPEGSISTLTIQRTEQRDSAMYRCASSIGTSGFNEQFFGPGTRLTVL.

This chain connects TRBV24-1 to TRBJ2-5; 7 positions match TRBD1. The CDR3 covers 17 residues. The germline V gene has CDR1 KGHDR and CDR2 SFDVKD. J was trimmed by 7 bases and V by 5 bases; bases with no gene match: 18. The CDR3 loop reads CATSAPSGTERRGTQYF. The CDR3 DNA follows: TGTGCCACCAGTGCCCCTTCCGGGACAGAAAGACGAGGGACCCAGTACTTC.

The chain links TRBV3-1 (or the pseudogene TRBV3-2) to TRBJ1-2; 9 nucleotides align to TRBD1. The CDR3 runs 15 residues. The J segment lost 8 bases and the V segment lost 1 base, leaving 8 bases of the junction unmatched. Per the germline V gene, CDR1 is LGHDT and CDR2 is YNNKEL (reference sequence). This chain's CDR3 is CASSQGPGQGSGYTF. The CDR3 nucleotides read TGTGCCAGCAGCCAAGGGCCGGGACAGGGAAGCGGCTACACCTTC.

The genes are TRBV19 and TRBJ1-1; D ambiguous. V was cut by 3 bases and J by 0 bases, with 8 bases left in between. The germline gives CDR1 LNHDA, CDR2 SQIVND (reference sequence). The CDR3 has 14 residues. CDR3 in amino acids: CASSIIQMNTEAFF. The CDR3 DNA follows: TGTGCCAGTAGTATTATACAGATGAACACTGAAGCTTTCTTT. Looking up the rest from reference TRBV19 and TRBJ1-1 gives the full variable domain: DGGITQSPKYLFRKEGQNVTLSCEQNLNHDAMYWYRQDPGQGLRLIYYSQIVNDFQKGDIAEGYSVSREKKESFPLTVTSAQKNPTAFYLCASSIIQMNTEAFFGQGTRLTVV.

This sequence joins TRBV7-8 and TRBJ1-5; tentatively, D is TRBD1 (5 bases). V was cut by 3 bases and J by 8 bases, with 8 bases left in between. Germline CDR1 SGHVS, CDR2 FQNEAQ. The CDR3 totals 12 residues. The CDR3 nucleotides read TGTGCCAGCAGCTTGGGGCTAGAGCCCCAGCATTTT. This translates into CASSLGLEPQHF.

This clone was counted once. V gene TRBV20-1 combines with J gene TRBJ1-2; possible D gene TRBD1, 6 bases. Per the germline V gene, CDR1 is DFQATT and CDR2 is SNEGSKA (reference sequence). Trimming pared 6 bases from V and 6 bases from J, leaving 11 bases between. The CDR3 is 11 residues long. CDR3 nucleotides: TGCAGTGCCCAACGACAGGATGGCTACACCTTC. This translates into CSAQRQDGYTF.

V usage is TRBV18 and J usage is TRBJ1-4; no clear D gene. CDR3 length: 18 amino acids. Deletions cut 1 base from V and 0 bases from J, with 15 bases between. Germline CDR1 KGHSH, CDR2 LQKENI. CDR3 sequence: CASSPLQRTASTNEKLFF. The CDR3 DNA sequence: TGTGCCAGCTCACCACTACAGCGGACCGCCTCAACTAATGAAAAACTGTTTTTT.

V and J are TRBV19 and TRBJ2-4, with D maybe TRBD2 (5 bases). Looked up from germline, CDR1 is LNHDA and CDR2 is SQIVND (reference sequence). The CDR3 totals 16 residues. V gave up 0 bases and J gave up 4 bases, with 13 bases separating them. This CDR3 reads CASSIDAGIPKNIQYF. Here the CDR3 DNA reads TGTGCCAGTAGTATAGACGCCGGGATTCCTAAAAACATTCAGTACTTC.

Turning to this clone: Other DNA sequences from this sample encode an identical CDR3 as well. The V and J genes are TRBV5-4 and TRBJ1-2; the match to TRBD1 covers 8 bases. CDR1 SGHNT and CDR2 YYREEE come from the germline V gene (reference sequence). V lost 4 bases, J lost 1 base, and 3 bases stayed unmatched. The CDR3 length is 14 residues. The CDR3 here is CASSPGQGNYGYTF. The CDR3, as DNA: TGTGCCAGCAGCCCCGGACAGGGTAACTATGGCTACACCTTC.

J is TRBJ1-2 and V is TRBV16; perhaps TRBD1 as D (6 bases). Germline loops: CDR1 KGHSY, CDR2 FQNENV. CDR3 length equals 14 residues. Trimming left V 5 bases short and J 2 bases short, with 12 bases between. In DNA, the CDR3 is TGTGCCAGCAGCGGACAGTCTCTAAACTATGGCTACACCTTC. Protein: CASSGQSLNYGYTF.

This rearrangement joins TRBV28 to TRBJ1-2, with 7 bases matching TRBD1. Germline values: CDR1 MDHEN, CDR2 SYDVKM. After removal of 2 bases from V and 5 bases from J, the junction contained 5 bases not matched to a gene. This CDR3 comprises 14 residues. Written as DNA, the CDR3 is TGTGCCAGCAGTTTAACCGGGACAGCGTATGGCTACACCTTC. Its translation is CASSLTGTAYGYTF.

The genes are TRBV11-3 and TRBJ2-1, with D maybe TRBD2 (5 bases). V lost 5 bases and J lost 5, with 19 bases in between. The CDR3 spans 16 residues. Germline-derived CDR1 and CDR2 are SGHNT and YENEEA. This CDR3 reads CASSRRGNGLNNEQFF. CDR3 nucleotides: TGTGCCAGCAGCCGACGGGGAAACGGGCTGAACAATGAGCAGTTCTTC.

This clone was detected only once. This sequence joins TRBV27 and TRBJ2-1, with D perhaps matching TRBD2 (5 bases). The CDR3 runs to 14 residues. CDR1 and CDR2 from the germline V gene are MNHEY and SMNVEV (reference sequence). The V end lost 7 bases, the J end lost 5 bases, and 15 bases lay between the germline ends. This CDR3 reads CASMVDWTNNEQFF. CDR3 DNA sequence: TGTGCCAGCATGGTGGACTGGACCAACAATGAGCAGTTCTTC.

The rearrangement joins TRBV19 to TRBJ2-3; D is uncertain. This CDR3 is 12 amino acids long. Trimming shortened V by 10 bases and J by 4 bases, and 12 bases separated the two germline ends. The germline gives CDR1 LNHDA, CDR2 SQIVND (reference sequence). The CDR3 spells CATSLSADTQYF. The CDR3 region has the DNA TGTGCCACCTCCCTTAGTGCAGATACGCAGTATTTT.

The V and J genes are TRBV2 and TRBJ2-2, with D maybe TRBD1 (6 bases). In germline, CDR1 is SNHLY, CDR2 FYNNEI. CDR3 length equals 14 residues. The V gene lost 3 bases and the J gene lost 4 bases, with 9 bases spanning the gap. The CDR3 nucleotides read TGTGCCAGCAGTGAGCAGGGGATCACCGGGGAGCTGTTTTTT. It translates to CASSEQGITGELFF.

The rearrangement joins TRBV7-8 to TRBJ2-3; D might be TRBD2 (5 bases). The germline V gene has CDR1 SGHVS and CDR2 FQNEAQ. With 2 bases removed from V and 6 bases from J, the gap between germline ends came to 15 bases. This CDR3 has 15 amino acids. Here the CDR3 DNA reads TGTGCCAGCAGCTTACGTGCCCGGGGTGGGGATACGCAGTATTTT. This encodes CASSLRARGGDTQYF.

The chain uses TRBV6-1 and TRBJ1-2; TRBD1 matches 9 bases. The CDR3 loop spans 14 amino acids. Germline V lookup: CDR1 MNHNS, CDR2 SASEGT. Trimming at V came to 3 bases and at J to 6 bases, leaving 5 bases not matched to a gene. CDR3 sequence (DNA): TGTGCCAGCAGTGAGCGGACAGGGGCGGATGGCTACACCTTC. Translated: CASSERTGADGYTF.

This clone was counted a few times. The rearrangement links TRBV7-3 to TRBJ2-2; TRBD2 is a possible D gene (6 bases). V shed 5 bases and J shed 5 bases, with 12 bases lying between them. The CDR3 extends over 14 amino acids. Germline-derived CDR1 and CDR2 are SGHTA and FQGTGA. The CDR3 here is CASSPTRGTGELFF. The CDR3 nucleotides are TGTGCCAGCAGCCCCACCCGGGGGACCGGGGAGCTGTTTTTT.

In DNA, the CDR3 is TGTGCCAGCAGCCAAGGAGGGTTTGTAGGTGGCTACACCTTC. This codes for CASSQGGFVGGYTF. The chain links TRBV3-1 (or the pseudogene TRBV3-2) to TRBJ1-2; D is unclear. V dropped 1 base and J dropped 7 bases, with 13 bases sitting between them. Germline V lookup: CDR1 LGHDT, CDR2 YNNKEL (reference sequence). CDR3 length: 14 residues.

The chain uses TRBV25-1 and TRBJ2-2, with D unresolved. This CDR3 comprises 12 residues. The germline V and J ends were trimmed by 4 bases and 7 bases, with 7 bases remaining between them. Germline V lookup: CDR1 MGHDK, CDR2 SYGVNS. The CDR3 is CASSGFYGELFF. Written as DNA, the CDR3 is TGTGCCAGCAGTGGTTTTTACGGGGAGCTGTTTTTT. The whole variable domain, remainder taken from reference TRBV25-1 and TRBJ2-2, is EADIYQTPRYLVIGTGKKITLECSQTMGHDKMYWYQQDPGMELHLIHYSYGVNSTEKGDLSSESTVSRIRTEHFPLTLESARPSHTSQYLCASSGFYGELFFGEGSRLTVL.